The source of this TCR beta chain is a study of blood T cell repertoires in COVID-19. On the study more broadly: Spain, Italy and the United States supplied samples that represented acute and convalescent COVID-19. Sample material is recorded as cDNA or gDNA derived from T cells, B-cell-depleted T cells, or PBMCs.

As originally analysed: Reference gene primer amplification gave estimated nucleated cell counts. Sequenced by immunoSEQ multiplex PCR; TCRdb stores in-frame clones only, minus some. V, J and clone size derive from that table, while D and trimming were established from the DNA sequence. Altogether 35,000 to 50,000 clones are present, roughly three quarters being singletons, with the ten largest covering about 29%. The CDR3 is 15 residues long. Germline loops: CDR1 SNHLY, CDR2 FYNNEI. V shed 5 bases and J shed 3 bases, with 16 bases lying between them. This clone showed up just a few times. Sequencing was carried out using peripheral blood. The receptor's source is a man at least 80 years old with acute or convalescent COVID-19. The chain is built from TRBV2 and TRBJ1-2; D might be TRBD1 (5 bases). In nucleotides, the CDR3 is TGTGCCAGCAGTCCTTGGCAGGGCACGGACTATGGCTACACCTTC. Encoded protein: CASSPWQGTDYGYTF.